This T cell receptor (beta chain) derives from a study of Tregs in tolerant kidney transplant recipients (dated by TCRdb to the late 2010s). Broadly, across the study: The study applied TCRbeta sequencing to find donor-specific regulatory T cells before combined kidney and bone marrow transplantation and then followed those same cells after transplant. TCRbeta repertoire sequencing was used in 3 healthy controls to compare several methods for expanding Tregs specific for an allogeneic donor. The full study reports these points: The study was limited by small patient numbers, and the findings need validation in larger populations and under other immunosuppression protocols. The most biologically relevant and donor-specific TCRbeta repertoire appeared to be identified by expanding Tregs with activated donor B cells. Biological reproducibility was not examined directly, but technical replication error appeared to be minimal.

Trimming takes 6 bases off V and 7 bases off J; junction bases not matched to a gene: 10. The germline V gene (reference sequence) sets CDR1 to LNHDA and CDR2 to SQIVND. The CDR3 sequence holds 15 residues, the cysteine and phenylalanine included. Of all the DNA, just the CDR3 is kept, 45 bases in frame from base 1. Genomic DNA was extracted from sorted cells with the QIAGEN DNeasy Blood and Tissue Kit for TCRbeta CDR3 sequencing. High-throughput TCRbeta CDR3 sequencing was carried out commercially through immunoSEQ, with PCR amplification with bias correction and internal controls included. Turning to the authors' computational methods: A unique productive TCRbeta sequence was defined by the CDR3 nucleotide sequence when primers matched, and otherwise by the CDR3 amino acid sequence together with the Vbeta and Jbeta genes. Sorting error was corrected by removing sequences shared between sorted populations at a frequency ratio of 2:1 or less, and the remaining shared sequences were assigned to the higher population. A sequence was defined as donor-reactive if the sequence was expanded at least 5-fold in CFSE-low cells compared with unstimulated cells and had a frequency of at least 0.01% in CFSE-low cells. Repertoire divergence was quantified by Jensen-Shannon divergence calculated from the top 100 TCRbeta sequences ranked by frequency. When a sample had multiple sequencing runs, each run was corrected for sorting error separately and the runs were then pooled. This is the immuneACCESS table as TCRdb keeps it, with only in-frame sequences that have V and J called. A part of the clones is gone; compared with another copy, unresolved V genes explain less than half, and the rest is unexplained. Clonal size and the V and J genes are those of that table, whereas D and trimming came from the DNA. The sample table lists roughly 120,000 clones, roughly 92% of them with a count of one. Approximately 0.59% of the sample belongs to the ten largest clones.

Thawed PBMCs were FACS-sorted into unstimulated Tregs (CD4+CD25+CD127-), CD4+ non-Tregs (CD4+CD25-), CD4 cells and CD8 cells. Blood from healthy controls was obtained either from healthy volunteers or as purchased buffy coats. Healthy control blood was processed to PBMCs by Ficoll density gradient and cryopreserved, and patient PBMCs were collected before and after transplant. As for this clone: Its antigen remains unidentified. Base quality data are lacking; no much larger clone is found one base away.

The sample taken for sequencing was CD4+ T cells from blood. The V gene is TRBV19 and the J gene is TRBJ2-1, with 9 bases matching TRBD2. The source is a human donor in good health. The CDR3 region reads CASRARREGPNEQFF. In nucleotides, the sequence is TGTGCCAGTAGAGCTCGGCGGGAGGGCCCGAATGAGCAGTTCTTC. With the portions outside the CDR3 filled from the reference TRBV19 and TRBJ2-1 genes, the complete variable region becomes DGGITQSPKYLFRKEGQNVTLSCEQNLNHDAMYWYRQDPGQGLRLIYYSQIVNDFQKGDIAEGYSVSREKKESFPLTVTSAQKNPTAFYLCASRARREGPNEQFFGPGTRLTVL.